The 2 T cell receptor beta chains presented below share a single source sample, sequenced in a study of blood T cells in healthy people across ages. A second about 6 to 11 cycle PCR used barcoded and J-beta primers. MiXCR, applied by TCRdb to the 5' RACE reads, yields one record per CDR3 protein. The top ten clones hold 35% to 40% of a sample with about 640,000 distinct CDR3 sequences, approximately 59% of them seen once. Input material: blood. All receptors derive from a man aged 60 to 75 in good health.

CDR3 sequence: CASSGTSLNYEQYF. CDR3 nucleotides: TGTGCCAGCTCGGGGACAAGTTTGAACTACGAGCAGTACTTC. V gene TRBV28 combines with J gene TRBJ2-7; D is possibly TRBD1 (6 bases). The length of the CDR3 is 14 residues. V dropped 8 bases and J dropped 3 bases, with 17 bases sitting between them. Germline CDR1 reads MDHEN; CDR2 reads SYDVKM. Full variable domain (missing parts from reference TRBV28 and TRBJ2-7): DVKVTQSSRYLVKRTGEKVFLECVQDMDHENMFWYRQDPGLGLRLIYFSYDVKMKEKGDIPEGYSVSREKKERFSLILESASTNQTSMYLCASSGTSLNYEQYFGPGTRLTVT.

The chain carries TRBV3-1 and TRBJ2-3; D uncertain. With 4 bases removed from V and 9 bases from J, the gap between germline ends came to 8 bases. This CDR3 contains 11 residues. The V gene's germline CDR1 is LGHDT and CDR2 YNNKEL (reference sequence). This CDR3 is CASSLESTQYF. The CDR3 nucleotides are TGTGCCAGCAGCCTCGAGTCGACGCAGTATTTT.